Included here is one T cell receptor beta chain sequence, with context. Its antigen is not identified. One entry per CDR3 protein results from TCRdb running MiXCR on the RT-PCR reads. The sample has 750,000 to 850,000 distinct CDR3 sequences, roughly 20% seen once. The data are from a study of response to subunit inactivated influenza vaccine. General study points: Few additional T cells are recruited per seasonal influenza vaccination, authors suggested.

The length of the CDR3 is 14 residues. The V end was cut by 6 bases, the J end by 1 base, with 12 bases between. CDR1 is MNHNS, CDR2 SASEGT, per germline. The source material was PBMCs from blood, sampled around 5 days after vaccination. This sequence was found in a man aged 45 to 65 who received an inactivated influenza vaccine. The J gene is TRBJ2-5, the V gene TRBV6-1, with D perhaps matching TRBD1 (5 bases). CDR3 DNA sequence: TGTGCCAGCAGGGGCTACAGGTCCCAAGAGACCCAGTACTTC. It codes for CASRGYRSQETQYF.